A single sample gave rise to the 9 T cell receptor beta chains below, sequenced in a study of T cell changes during pregnancy in multiple sclerosis. Data came from immunoSEQ multiplex PCR; TCRdb stores just in-frame clones and leaves some out. The table has some 99,000 clones, roughly nine tenths seen once. The specimen comprised peripheral blood, sampled after pregnancy. The receptors here all came from a female donor in good health, enrolled as a control in a pregnancy study.

The chain employs TRBV5-8 and TRBJ2-2; D not certain. CDR1 SGHTS and CDR2 YDEGEE come from the germline V gene. This CDR3 is 15 amino acids long. V was clipped by 6 bases and J by 6 bases, with 18 bases between them. The CDR3 loop reads CASTRKQTPPGELFF. CDR3 nucleotides: TGTGCCAGCACCAGGAAACAAACACCCCCCGGGGAGCTGTTTTTT.

This clone was seen a few times. The chain couples TRBV13 to TRBJ2-7; TRBD2 matches at 9 bases. The CDR3 is made up of 14 amino acids. J gave up 7 bases and V 3 bases, and 7 bases lay outside the gene matches. CDR1 is PRHDT, CDR2 FYEKMQ, per germline (reference sequence). CDR3 in amino acids: CASSLRGGQHEQYF. The CDR3 nucleotides are TGTGCCAGCAGCTTGCGGGGGGGCCAGCATGAGCAGTACTTC.

In regard to this clone: One end of the junction does not line up with germline, which may come from a read error. This specimen includes other DNA sequences encoding the same CDR3. J is TRBJ1-3 and V is TRBV5-6; weak D call: TRBD1 (6 bases). The CDR3 extends over 16 amino acids. CDR1 and CDR2 from the germline V gene are SGHDT and YYEEEE. DNA of the CDR3: TGTGCTAGCAGCTTGGCGTTTGGCAGGGGAATGTCGGCCATATATTTT. This sequence encodes CASSLAFGRGMSAIYF.

V is TRBV5-6 and J is TRBJ1-1; D gene ambiguous. Germline lookup yields CDR1 SGHDT and CDR2 YYEEEE. The V gene lost 3 bases and the J gene lost 0 bases, with 6 bases spanning the gap. CDR3 length equals 13 residues. In nucleotides, the CDR3 is TGTGCCAGCAGCTACAGAATGAACACTGAAGCTTTCTTT. It yields the protein CASSYRMNTEAFF.

In DNA form, the CDR3 reads TGTGCCACCAGCAGTGATACCACACGGGATCAGCCCCAGCATTTT. It yields the protein CATSSDTTRDQPQHF. The chain has TRBV15 and TRBJ1-5; D ambiguous. Germline V CDR1 and CDR2: LNHNV, YYDKDF (reference sequence). The CDR3 runs 15 residues. The ends were cut back, 3 bases at V and 5 bases at J, with 14 bases in the middle.

The CDR3 protein is CASSVASLRAGTEAFF. The DNA of the CDR3 is TGTGCCAGCAGCGTAGCTAGTTTAAGGGCGGGCACTGAAGCTTTCTTT. This chain uses TRBV9 with TRBJ1-1; D gene unclear. The V and J ends lost 0 bases and 4 bases respectively, with 16 bases between them. The CDR3 is 16 amino acids. CDR1 and CDR2 (germline): SGDLS, YYNGEE.

The chain joins TRBV2 to TRBJ1-3; no clear D gene. The V end lost 7 bases, the J end lost 0 bases, and 7 bases lay between the germline ends. Germline loops: CDR1 SNHLY, CDR2 FYNNEI. This CDR3 comprises 13 residues. The CDR3 reads CASTTVSGNTIYF. Here the CDR3 DNA reads TGTGCCAGCACCACAGTCTCTGGAAACACCATATATTTT.

This chain uses TRBV7-9 with TRBJ2-3; D remains unclear. This CDR3 has 13 amino acids. The V end lost 2 bases, the J end lost 3 bases, and 6 bases lay between the germline ends. CDR1 is SEHNR and CDR2 is FQNEAQ in the germline V gene (reference sequence). Here the CDR3 DNA reads TGTGCCAGCAGCTTATATAGTACAGATACGCAGTATTTT. Protein: CASSLYSTDTQYF.

The rearrangement uses TRBV2 and TRBJ2-3; 11 positions match TRBD2. The CDR3 sequence is 15 residues long. Unmatched junction bases numbered 6, after V lost 6 bases and J lost 4 bases. Per germline, CDR1 SNHLY and CDR2 FYNNEI. In nucleotides, the CDR3 is TGTGCCAGCAGGTTACTAGCGGGAGTAGCAGATACGCAGTATTTT. Translated: CASRLLAGVADTQYF.